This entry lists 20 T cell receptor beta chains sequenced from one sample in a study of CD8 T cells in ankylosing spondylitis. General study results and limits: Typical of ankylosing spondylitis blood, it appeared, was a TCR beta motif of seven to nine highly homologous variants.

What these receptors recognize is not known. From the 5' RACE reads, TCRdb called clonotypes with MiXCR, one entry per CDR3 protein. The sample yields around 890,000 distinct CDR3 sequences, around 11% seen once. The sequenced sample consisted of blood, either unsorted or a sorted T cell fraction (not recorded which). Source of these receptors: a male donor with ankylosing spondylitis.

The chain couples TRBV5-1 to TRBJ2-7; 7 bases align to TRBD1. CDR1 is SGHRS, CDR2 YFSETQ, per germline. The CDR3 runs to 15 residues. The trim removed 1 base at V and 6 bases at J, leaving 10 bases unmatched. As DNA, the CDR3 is TGCGCCAGCAGCTTGACGACAGGGCAGTTCTCCGAGCAGTACTTC. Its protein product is CASSLTTGQFSEQYF.

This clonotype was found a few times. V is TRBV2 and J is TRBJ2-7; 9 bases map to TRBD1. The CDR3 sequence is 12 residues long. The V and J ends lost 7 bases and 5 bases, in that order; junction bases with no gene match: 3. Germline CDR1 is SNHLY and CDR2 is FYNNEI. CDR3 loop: CASKGQGNEQYF. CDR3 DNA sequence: TGTGCCAGCAAGGGACAGGGCAACGAGCAGTACTTC.

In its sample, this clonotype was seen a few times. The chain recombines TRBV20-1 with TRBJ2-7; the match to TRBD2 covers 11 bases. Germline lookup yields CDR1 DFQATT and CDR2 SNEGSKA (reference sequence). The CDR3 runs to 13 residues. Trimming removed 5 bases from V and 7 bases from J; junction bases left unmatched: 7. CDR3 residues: CSALAGGPREQYF. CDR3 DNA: TGCAGTGCTTTAGCGGGAGGGCCGAGGGAGCAGTACTTC.

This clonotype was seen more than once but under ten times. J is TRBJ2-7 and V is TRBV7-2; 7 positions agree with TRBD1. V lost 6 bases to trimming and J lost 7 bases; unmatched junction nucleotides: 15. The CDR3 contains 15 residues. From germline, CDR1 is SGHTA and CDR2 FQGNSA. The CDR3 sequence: CASRLQTGHPGEQYF. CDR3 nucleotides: TGTGCCAGCAGACTTCAGACAGGGCACCCTGGTGAGCAGTACTTC. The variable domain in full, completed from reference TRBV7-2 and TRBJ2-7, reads GAGVSQSPSNKVTEKGKDVELRCDPISGHTALYWYRQSLGQGLEFLIYFQGNSAPDKSGLPSDRFSAERTGGSVSTLTIQRTQQEDSAVYLCASRLQTGHPGEQYFGPGTRLTVT.

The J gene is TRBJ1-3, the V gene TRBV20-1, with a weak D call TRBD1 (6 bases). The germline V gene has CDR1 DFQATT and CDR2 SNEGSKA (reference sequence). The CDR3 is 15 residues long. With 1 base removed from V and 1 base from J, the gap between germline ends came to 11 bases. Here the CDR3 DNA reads TGCAGTGCTAGAGCCGGCAGGGGATCTGGAAACACCATATATTTT. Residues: CSARAGRGSGNTIYF.

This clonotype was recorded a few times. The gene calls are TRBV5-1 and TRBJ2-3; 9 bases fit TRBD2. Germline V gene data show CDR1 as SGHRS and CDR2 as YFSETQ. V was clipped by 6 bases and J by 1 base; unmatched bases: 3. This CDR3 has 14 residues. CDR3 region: CASTLAGRTDTQYF. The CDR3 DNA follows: TGCGCCAGCACCCTAGCGGGACGCACAGATACGCAGTATTTT. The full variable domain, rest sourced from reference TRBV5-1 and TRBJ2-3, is KAGVTQTPRYLIKTRGQQVTLSCSPISGHRSVSWYQQTPGQGLQFLFEYFSETQRNKGNFPGRFSGRQFSNSRSEMNVSTLELGDSALYLCASTLAGRTDTQYFGPGTRLTVL.

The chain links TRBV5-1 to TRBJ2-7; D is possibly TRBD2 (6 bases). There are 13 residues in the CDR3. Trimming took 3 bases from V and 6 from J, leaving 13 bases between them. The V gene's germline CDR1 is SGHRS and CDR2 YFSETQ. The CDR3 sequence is CASSWGGGLEQYF. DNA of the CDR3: TGCGCCAGCAGCTGGGGAGGTGGACTCGAGCAGTACTTC.

This chain's CDR3 is CASSWSGGPNPGELFF. CDR3 bases: TGTGCCAGCAGCTGGTCGGGAGGGCCTAATCCCGGGGAGCTGTTTTTT. This chain connects TRBV11-2 to TRBJ2-2; 8 bases map to TRBD2. The CDR3 totals 16 residues. The germline V gene has CDR1 SGHAT and CDR2 FQNNGV. V was pared by 4 bases and J by 6 bases, with 10 bases of the junction left unmatched.

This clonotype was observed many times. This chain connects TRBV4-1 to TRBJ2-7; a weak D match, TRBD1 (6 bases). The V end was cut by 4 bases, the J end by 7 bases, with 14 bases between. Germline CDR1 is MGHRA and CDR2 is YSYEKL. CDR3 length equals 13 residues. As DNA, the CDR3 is TGCGCCAGCAGCCCCCCCAACCAGGGGGAGCAGTACTTC. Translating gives CASSPPNQGEQYF.

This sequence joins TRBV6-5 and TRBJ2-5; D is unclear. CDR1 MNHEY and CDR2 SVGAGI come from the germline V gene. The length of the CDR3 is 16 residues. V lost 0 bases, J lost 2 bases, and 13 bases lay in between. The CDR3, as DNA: TGTGCCAGCAGTTACTCTGTGGATTTGGGACAAGAGACCCAGTACTTC. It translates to CASSYSVDLGQETQYF.

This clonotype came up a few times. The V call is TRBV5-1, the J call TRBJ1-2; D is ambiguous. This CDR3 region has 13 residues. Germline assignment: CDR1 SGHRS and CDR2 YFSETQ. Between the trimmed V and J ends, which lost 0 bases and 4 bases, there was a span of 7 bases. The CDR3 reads CASSLGSSYGYTF. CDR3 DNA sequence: TGCGCCAGCAGCTTGGGCAGCTCCTATGGCTACACCTTC.

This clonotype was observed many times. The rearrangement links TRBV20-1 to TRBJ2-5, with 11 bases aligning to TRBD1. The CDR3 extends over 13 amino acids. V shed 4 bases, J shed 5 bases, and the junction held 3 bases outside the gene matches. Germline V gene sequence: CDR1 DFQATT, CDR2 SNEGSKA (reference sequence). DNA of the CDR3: TGCAGTGCTACTGGGACAGGGGGGGAGACCCAGTACTTC. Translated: CSATGTGGETQYF.

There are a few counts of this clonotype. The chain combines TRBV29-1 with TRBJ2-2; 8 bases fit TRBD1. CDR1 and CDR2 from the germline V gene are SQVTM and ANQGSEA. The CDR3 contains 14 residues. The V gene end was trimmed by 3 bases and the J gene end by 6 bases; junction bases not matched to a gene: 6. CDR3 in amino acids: CSVDRAGGPGELFF. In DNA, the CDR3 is TGCAGCGTTGATCGGGCAGGGGGCCCCGGGGAGCTGTTTTTT.

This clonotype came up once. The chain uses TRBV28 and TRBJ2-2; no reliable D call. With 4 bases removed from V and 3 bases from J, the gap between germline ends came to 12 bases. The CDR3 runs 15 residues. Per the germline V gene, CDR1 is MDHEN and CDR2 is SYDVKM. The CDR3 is CASSSVGVYTGELFF. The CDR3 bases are TGTGCCAGCAGTTCCGTTGGGGTGTACACCGGGGAGCTGTTTTTT.

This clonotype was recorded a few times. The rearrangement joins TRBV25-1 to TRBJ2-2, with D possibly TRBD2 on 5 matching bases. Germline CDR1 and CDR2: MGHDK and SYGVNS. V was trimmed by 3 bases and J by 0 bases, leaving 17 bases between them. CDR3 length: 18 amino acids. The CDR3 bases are TGTGCCAGCAGTGACATACCCCCTAGCCCCTCGAACACCGGGGAGCTGTTTTTT. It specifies CASSDIPPSPSNTGELFF.

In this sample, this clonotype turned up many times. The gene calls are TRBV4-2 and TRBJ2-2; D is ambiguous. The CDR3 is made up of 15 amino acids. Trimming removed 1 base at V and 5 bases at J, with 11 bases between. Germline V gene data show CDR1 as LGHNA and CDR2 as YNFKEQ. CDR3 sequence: CASSQANLLTGELFF. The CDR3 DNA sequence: TGTGCCAGCAGCCAAGCCAACTTACTAACCGGGGAGCTGTTTTTT.

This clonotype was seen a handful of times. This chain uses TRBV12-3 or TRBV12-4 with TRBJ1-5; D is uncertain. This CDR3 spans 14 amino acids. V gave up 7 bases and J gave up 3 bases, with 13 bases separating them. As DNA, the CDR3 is TGTGCCAGCACCTCGATAGGGTTCAATCAGCCCCAGCATTTT. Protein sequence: CASTSIGFNQPQHF.

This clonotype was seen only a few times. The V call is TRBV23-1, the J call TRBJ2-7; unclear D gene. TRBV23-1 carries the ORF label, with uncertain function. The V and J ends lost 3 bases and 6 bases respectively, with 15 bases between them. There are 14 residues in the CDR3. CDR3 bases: TGCGCCAGCAGTCACCGCAGACGTCCTTGCGAGCAGTACTTC. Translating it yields CASSHRRRPCEQYF.

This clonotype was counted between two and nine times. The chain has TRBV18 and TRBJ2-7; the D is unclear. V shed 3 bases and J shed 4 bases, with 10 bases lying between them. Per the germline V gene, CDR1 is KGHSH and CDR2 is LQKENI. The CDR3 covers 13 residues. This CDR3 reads CASSPSQIYEQYF. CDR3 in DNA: TGTGCCAGCTCACCGAGTCAGATATACGAGCAGTACTTC.

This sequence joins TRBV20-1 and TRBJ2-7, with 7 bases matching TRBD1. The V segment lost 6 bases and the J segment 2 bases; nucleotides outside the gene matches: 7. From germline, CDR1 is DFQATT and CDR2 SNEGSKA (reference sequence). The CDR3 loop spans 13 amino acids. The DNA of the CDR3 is TGCAGTGCAACCCGGGACAGAACCTACGAGCAGTACTTC. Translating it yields CSATRDRTYEQYF.